This passage covers 29 T cell receptor beta chains from one sample sequenced in a study of shared clonotypes between healthy human individuals. Sequenced by immunoSEQ multiplex PCR; TCRdb stores in-frame clones only, minus some. The sample has roughly 720,000 clones; about nine tenths are singletons. Sequenced input: memory CD8+ T cells from PBMCs. Subset given: CD45RO+ cells pooled with CCR7-negative TemRA cells. Every receptor here comes from a man in his late teens or twenties in good health. Some clones in this sample may be carry-over from other donors' samples.

J is TRBJ2-3 and V is TRBV4-1; a possible D gene is TRBD2 (6 bases). CDR1 MGHRA and CDR2 YSYEKL come from the germline V gene. The germline V and J ends were trimmed by 3 bases and 5 bases, with 12 bases remaining between them. The CDR3 has 14 amino acids. The CDR3, as DNA: TGCGCCAGCAGCCAGCGGGACCGCGGAGATACGCAGTATTTT. Translating it yields CASSQRDRGDTQYF.

The chain employs TRBV9 and TRBJ2-3; D not certain. The CDR3 runs to 16 residues. Germline assignment: CDR1 SGDLS and CDR2 YYNGEE. Deletions cut 4 bases from V and 0 bases from J, with 15 bases between. The CDR3 spells CASSPLLGGSTDTQYF. In nucleotides, the CDR3 is TGTGCCAGCAGCCCCCTCCTGGGCGGAAGCACAGATACGCAGTATTTT.

The rearrangement uses TRBV7-9 and TRBJ1-2; D unclear. The CDR3 runs to 12 residues. V shed 5 bases and J shed 4 bases, with 8 bases lying between them. Germline CDR1 reads SEHNR; CDR2 reads FQNEAQ (reference sequence). CDR3 nucleotide sequence: TGTGCCAGCAGCCACCCAGCCTATGGCTACACCTTC. Amino acid sequence: CASSHPAYGYTF.

This chain links TRBV7-2 with TRBJ1-2; D unclear. Germline CDR1 is SGHTA and CDR2 is FQGNSA. Between the trimmed V and J ends, which lost 1 base and 3 bases, there was a span of 12 bases. The CDR3 is 15 amino acids. This CDR3 reads CASSLVPRADYGYTF. As DNA, the CDR3 is TGTGCCAGCAGCTTAGTTCCCCGGGCTGACTATGGCTACACCTTC.

V usage is TRBV4-3 and J usage is TRBJ2-7; the match to TRBD1 covers 7 bases. Losses at the gene ends were 2 bases for V and 3 bases for J; bases not matched to a gene: 7. Germline-derived CDR1 and CDR2 are LGHNA and YSLEER. The CDR3 runs 15 residues. CDR3 protein: CASSQRDSNYYEQYF. The CDR3 DNA reads TGCGCCAGCAGCCAAAGGGACAGCAATTACTACGAGCAGTACTTC.

This sequence joins TRBV7-9 and TRBJ2-7, with TRBD1 matching over 7 bases. J gave up 0 bases and V 8 bases, and 4 bases lay outside the gene matches. Germline V gene lookup returns CDR1 SEHNR and CDR2 FQNEAQ (reference sequence). The CDR3 extends over 13 amino acids. CDR3 nucleotide sequence: TGTGCCAGCGGACAGGACAGCTCCTACGAGCAGTACTTC. Its translation is CASGQDSSYEQYF.

This clone appeared once. An end of the junction does not agree with germline; a read error may underlie this. The rearrangement uses TRBV19 and TRBJ1-2; 9 positions agree with TRBD1. CDR1 is LNHDA, CDR2 SQIVND, per germline (reference sequence). The length of the CDR3 is 14 residues. The CDR3 spells CATSSGQGNYGYIF. The CDR3 coding sequence is TGTGCCACCTCCTCGGGACAGGGCAACTATGGCTACATCTTC.

This clone appeared a few times. CDR3 sequence (DNA): TGTGCCAGCAGTTTGTCGACAGGGCTTACTTATGGCTACACCTTC. Amino acid sequence: CASSLSTGLTYGYTF. The V gene is TRBV27, the J gene TRBJ1-2, with TRBD1 matching over 7 bases. The CDR3 extends over 15 amino acids. Germline V gene data show CDR1 as MNHEY and CDR2 as SMNVEV (reference sequence). The V and J ends lost 3 bases and 5 bases, in that order; junction bases with no gene match: 9.

This chain uses TRBV7-2 with TRBJ1-1; D call uncertain. Germline V gene sequence: CDR1 SGHTA, CDR2 FQGNSA. The length of the CDR3 is 15 residues. V gave up 3 bases and J gave up 1 base, with 12 bases separating them. The CDR3: CASSLGFGGNTEAFF. CDR3 DNA: TGTGCCAGCAGCTTGGGGTTTGGCGGGAACACTGAAGCTTTCTTT.

The chain links TRBV6-5 to TRBJ2-7; maybe TRBD1 (6 bases). With 2 bases removed from V and 1 base from J, the gap between germline ends came to 6 bases. Germline values: CDR1 MNHEY, CDR2 SVGAGI. This CDR3 contains 13 residues. This chain's CDR3 is CASSYDRSYEQYF. CDR3 in DNA: TGTGCCAGCAGTTACGACAGGTCCTACGAGCAGTACTTC.

In the case of this clone: The sample holds other DNA sequences that translate to the same CDR3. This chain connects TRBV10-3 to TRBJ2-7; 11 bases map to TRBD2. After removal of 2 bases from V and 2 bases from J, the junction contained 2 bases not matched to a gene. The CDR3 is 15 amino acids. Per the germline V gene, CDR1 is ENHRY and CDR2 is SYGVKD. CDR3 nucleotide sequence: TGTGCCATCAGTGAGGGGACTAGCGGCACCTACGAGCAGTACTTC. It specifies CAISEGTSGTYEQYF.

This rearrangement joins TRBV15 to TRBJ2-6; perhaps TRBD1 as D (6 bases). Germline CDR1 and CDR2: LNHNV and YYDKDF (reference sequence). This CDR3 is built from 15 residues. Deletions cut 3 bases from V and 3 bases from J, with 9 bases between. Written as DNA, the CDR3 is TGTGCCACCAGCAGTGACAGGTTTGGGGCCAACGTCCTGACTTTC. Translated, it gives CATSSDRFGANVLTF.

The J gene is TRBJ2-7, the V gene TRBV7-6; 9 bases map to TRBD2. Germline lookup yields CDR1 SGHVS and CDR2 FNYEAQ. V lost 2 bases, J lost 5 bases, and 16 bases stayed unmatched. The CDR3 sequence is 18 residues long. The CDR3 sequence is CASSLFGLNSGSIDEQYF. In DNA, the CDR3 is TGTGCCAGCAGCTTATTCGGCTTGAATAGCGGGAGTATTGACGAGCAGTACTTC.

Here the CDR3 DNA reads TGTGCCAGCAGTACCTCCCGGACTCACGAAAACACCGGGGAGCTGTTTTTT. This gives the protein CASSTSRTHENTGELFF. This chain uses TRBV28 with TRBJ2-2, with a tentative D call TRBD2 (5 bases). This CDR3 contains 17 residues. Germline values: CDR1 MDHEN, CDR2 SYDVKM. The V gene lost 5 bases and the J gene lost 2 bases, with 18 bases spanning the gap.

This chain's CDR3 is CASRHYGTADNQPQHF. The CDR3 DNA reads TGTGCCAGCAGACATTACGGGACAGCGGACAATCAGCCCCAGCATTTT. The chain combines TRBV2 with TRBJ1-5; TRBD1 matches 7 bases. Germline assignment: CDR1 SNHLY and CDR2 FYNNEI. Unmatched junction bases numbered 11, after V lost 6 bases and J lost 3 bases. CDR3 length equals 16 residues.

The DNA of the CDR3 is TGTGCCAGCAGCAACGGGACTAGCGGGAGGGATACGCAGTATTTT. It specifies CASSNGTSGRDTQYF. The V and J genes are TRBV21-1 and TRBJ2-3; whether TRBD2, the table's D call, matches the DNA was not checked. TRBV21-1 is a pseudogene segment. There are 15 residues in the CDR3.

This clone was detected only once. This chain links TRBV6-5 with TRBJ2-7, with D tentatively TRBD1 (5 bases). Per the germline V gene, CDR1 is MNHEY and CDR2 is SVGAGI. The CDR3 sequence is 10 residues long. V gave up 6 bases and J gave up 9 bases, with 9 bases separating them. DNA for the CDR3: TGTGCCAGCAGCAGGGCTATGCAGTACTTC. This encodes CASSRAMQYF.

The chain joins TRBV18 to TRBJ2-5; 7 bases align to TRBD2. The CDR3 has 13 amino acids. The germline V gene has CDR1 KGHSH and CDR2 LQKENI. Losses at the gene ends were 8 bases for V and 4 bases for J; bases not matched to a gene: 7. CDR3 DNA sequence: TGTGCCAGCACTACGACTAGCCCAGAGACCCAGTACTTC. Its translation is CASTTTSPETQYF. Full variable domain (remainder filled in from reference TRBV18 and TRBJ2-5): NAGVMQNPRHLVRRRGQEARLRCSPMKGHSHVYWYRQLPEEGLKFMVYLQKENIIDESGMPKERFSAEFPKEGPSILRIQQVVRGDSAAYFCASTTTSPETQYFGPGTRLLVL.

The rearrangement links TRBV5-1 to TRBJ2-3, with TRBD2 identical over 10 bases. The V segment lost 4 bases and the J segment 3 bases; nucleotides outside the gene matches: 5. From germline, CDR1 is SGHRS and CDR2 YFSETQ. This CDR3 has 15 amino acids. Written as DNA, the CDR3 is TGCGCCAGCAGCCCAGCAGCGGGGGGGACAGATACGCAGTATTTT. Protein sequence: CASSPAAGGTDTQYF.

This clone was seen a single time. The J gene is TRBJ1-4, the V gene TRBV13; a possible D gene is TRBD1 (6 bases). The CDR3 loop spans 15 amino acids. V was trimmed by 2 bases and J by 7 bases, leaving 14 bases between them. The germline V gene encodes CDR1 PRHDT and CDR2 FYEKMQ (reference sequence). CDR3 nucleotide sequence: TGTGCCAGCAGCTTAATGGGGGGCGCGGGTGAAAAACTGTTTTTT. Translating it yields CASSLMGGAGEKLFF.

This rearrangement joins TRBV28 to TRBJ2-2, with TRBD1 as a possible D gene (5 bases). The CDR3 runs to 14 residues. The germline V gene encodes CDR1 MDHEN and CDR2 SYDVKM. With 7 bases removed from V and 5 bases from J, the gap between germline ends came to 14 bases. CDR3 sequence: CASTPRQLTGELFF. CDR3 bases: TGTGCCAGCACCCCCCGACAGCTGACCGGGGAGCTGTTTTTT. The full variable domain, completed using reference TRBV28 and TRBJ2-2, is DVKVTQSSRYLVKRTGEKVFLECVQDMDHENMFWYRQDPGLGLRLIYFSYDVKMKEKGDIPEGYSVSREKKERFSLILESASTNQTSMYLCASTPRQLTGELFFGEGSRLTVL.

The chain has TRBV7-7 and TRBJ2-6; D unresolved. V was trimmed by 4 bases and J by 5 bases, leaving 21 bases between them. This CDR3 has 18 residues. The germline CDR1 and CDR2 sequences are SSHAT and FNYEAQ (reference sequence). The CDR3 here is CASSWILKPQSRANVLTF. The CDR3, as DNA: TGTGCCAGCAGCTGGATTCTTAAGCCACAAAGTCGGGCCAACGTCCTGACTTTC.

This rearrangement joins TRBV6-4 to TRBJ2-1; either TRBD1 or TRBD2 may supply D (5 bases each). This CDR3 is 16 amino acids long. CDR1 MRHNA and CDR2 SNTAGT come from the germline V gene. V lost 3 bases and J lost 2, with 14 bases in between. CDR3 residues: CASSEGTRGPYNEQFF. The DNA of the CDR3 is TGTGCCAGCAGTGAGGGGACCCGGGGCCCCTACAATGAGCAGTTCTTC.

The V and J genes are TRBV30 and TRBJ2-7; no firm D call. There are 13 residues in the CDR3. Per germline, CDR1 GTSNPN and CDR2 SVGIG (reference sequence). Deletions cut 4 bases from V and 1 base from J, with 11 bases between. The CDR3 sequence: CAWILEKSYEQYF. The DNA of the CDR3 is TGTGCCTGGATTCTGGAGAAATCCTACGAGCAGTACTTC.

This clone was seen a handful of times. The CDR3 loop reads CASSLAADRGYQPQHF. The CDR3 region has the DNA TGTGCCAGCAGTCTAGCAGCGGACAGGGGGTATCAGCCCCAGCATTTT. The rearrangement uses TRBV28 and TRBJ1-5; 10 positions agree with TRBD1. There are 16 residues in the CDR3. Germline assignment: CDR1 MDHEN and CDR2 SYDVKM. J lost 5 bases, V lost 5 bases, and 9 bases had no gene match.

The CDR3 sequence: CASSQEGAGGTEAFF. CDR3 coding DNA: TGTGCCAGCAGCCAAGAAGGGGCAGGGGGTACTGAAGCTTTCTTT. The rearrangement uses TRBV13 and TRBJ1-1; 7 positions match TRBD1. This CDR3 region has 15 residues. The trim removed 5 bases at V and 5 bases at J, leaving 11 bases unmatched. In germline, CDR1 is PRHDT, CDR2 FYEKMQ (reference sequence).

The rearrangement uses TRBV9 and TRBJ1-2; 8 bases are a match to TRBD1. J gave up 4 bases and V 3 bases, and 8 bases lay outside the gene matches. The CDR3 spans 15 residues. Germline-derived CDR1 and CDR2 are SGDLS and YYNGEE. The CDR3 nucleotides are TGTGCCAGCAGCGCTGCGGACAGGGTCACCTATGGCTACACCTTC. Its translation is CASSAADRVTYGYTF.

This clone has more than one count but fewer than ten. The chain combines TRBV11-1 with TRBJ1-5; D is uncertain. The germline V gene has CDR1 SGHAT and CDR2 FQDESV (reference sequence). Trimming shortened V by 0 bases and J by 7 bases, and 7 bases separated the two germline ends. The CDR3 loop spans 13 amino acids. Here the CDR3 reads CASSLASRQPQHF. In nucleotides, the CDR3 is TGTGCCAGCAGCTTAGCCTCGAGACAGCCCCAGCATTTT. The whole variable domain, remainder taken from reference TRBV11-1 and TRBJ1-5, is EAEVAQSPRYKITEKSQAVAFWCDPISGHATLYWYRQILGQGPELLVQFQDESVVDDSQLPKDRFSAERLKGVDSTLKIQPAELGDSAMYLCASSLASRQPQHFGDGTRLSIL.

J is TRBJ2-7 and V is TRBV5-1; 10 positions agree with TRBD1. CDR3 length: 15 amino acids. V was pared by 0 bases and J by 4 bases, with 4 bases of the junction left unmatched. Germline CDR1 and CDR2: SGHRS and YFSETQ. CDR3 DNA sequence: TGCGCCAGCAGCTTGGGACAGGGGGCGAGGTACGAGCAGTACTTC. This codes for CASSLGQGARYEQYF.